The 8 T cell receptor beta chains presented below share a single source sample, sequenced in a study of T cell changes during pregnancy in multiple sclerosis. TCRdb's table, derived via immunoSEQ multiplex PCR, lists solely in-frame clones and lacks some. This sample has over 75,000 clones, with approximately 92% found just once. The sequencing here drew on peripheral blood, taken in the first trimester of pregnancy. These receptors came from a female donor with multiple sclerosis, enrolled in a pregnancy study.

The DNA of the CDR3 is TGTGCCAGCAGTTACCGGAGTTCCGAGCAGTACTTC. It encodes CASSYRSSEQYF. V usage is TRBV6-6 and J usage is TRBJ2-7; D remains ambiguous. Germline V gene data show CDR1 as MNHNY and CDR2 as SVGAGI (reference sequence). There are 12 residues in the CDR3. V shed 2 bases and J shed 6 bases, with 8 bases lying between them.

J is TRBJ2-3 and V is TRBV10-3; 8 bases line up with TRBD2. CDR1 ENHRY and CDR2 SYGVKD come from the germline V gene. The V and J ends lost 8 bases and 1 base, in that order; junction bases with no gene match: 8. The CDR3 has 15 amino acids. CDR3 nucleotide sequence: TGTGCCATCGGAAGTTCGGGAGGGGGCACAGATACGCAGTATTTT. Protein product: CAIGSSGGGTDTQYF.

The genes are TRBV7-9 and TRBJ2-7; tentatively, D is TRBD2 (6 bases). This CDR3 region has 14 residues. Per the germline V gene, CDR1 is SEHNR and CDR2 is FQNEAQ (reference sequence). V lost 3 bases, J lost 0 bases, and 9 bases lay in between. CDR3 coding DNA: TGTGCCAGCAGCTTCCCGGGACTCTCCTACGAGCAGTACTTC. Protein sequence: CASSFPGLSYEQYF.

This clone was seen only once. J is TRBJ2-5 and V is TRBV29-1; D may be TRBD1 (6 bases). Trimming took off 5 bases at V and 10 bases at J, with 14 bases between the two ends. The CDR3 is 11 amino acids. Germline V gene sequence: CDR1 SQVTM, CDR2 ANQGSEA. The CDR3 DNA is TGCAGCGTTAACAGGGCGGCGGACCAGTACTTC. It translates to CSVNRAADQYF.

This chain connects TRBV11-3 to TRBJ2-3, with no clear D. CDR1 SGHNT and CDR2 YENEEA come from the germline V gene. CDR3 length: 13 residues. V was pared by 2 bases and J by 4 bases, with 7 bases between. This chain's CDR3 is CASSLNAADTQYF. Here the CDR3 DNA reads TGTGCCAGCAGCTTAAATGCGGCAGATACGCAGTATTTT.

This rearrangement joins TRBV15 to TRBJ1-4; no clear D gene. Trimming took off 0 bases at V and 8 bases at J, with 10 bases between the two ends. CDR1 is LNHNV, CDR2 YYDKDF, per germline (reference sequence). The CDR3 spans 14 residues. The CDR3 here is CATSRERIREKLFF. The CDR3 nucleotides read TGTGCCACCAGCAGAGAGCGGATTCGGGAAAAACTGTTTTTT.

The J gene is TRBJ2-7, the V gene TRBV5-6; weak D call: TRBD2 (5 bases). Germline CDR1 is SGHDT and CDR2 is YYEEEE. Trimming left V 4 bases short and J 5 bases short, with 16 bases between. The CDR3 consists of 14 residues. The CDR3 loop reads CASSPGLTTDEQYF. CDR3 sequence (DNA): TGTGCCAGCAGCCCAGGCTTGACTACAGACGAGCAGTACTTC.

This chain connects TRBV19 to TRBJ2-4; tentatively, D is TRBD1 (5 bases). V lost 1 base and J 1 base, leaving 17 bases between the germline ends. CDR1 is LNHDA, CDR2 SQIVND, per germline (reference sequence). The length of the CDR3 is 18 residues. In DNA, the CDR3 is TGTGCCAGTAGTATAGCTGCCAGGGTTGGCCGGGCCAAAAACATTCAGTACTTC. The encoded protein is CASSIAARVGRAKNIQYF.